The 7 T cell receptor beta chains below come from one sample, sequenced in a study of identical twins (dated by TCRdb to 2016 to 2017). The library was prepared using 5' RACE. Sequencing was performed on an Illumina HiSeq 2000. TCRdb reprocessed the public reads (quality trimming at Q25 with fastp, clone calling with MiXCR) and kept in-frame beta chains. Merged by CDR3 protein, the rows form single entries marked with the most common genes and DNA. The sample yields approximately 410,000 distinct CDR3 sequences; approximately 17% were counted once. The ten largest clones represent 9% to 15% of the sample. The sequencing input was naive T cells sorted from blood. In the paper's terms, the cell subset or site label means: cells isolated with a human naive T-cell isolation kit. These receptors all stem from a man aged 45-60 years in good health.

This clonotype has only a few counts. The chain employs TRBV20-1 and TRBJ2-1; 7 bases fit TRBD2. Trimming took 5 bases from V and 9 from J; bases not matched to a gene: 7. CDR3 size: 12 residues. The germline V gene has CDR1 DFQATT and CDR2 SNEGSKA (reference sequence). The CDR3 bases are TGCAGTGCTCCTGGACTAGGGAGTGAGCAGTTCTTC. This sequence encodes CSAPGLGSEQFF.

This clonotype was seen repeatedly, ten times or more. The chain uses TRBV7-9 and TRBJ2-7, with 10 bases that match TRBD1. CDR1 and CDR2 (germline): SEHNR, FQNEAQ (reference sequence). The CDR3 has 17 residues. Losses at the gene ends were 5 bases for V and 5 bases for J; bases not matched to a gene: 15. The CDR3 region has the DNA TGTGCCAGCAGCCCCCTCGGGCGGGACAGGGGTTTACACGAGCAGTACTTC. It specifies CASSPLGRDRGLHEQYF.

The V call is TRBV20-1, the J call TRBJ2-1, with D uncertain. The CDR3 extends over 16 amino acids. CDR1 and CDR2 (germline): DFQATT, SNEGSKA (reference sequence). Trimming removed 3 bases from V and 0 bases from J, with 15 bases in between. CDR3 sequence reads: CSASPFLRSSYNEQFF. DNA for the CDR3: TGCAGTGCTAGCCCGTTTCTAAGGAGCTCCTACAATGAGCAGTTCTTC.

The CDR3 DNA follows: TGCAGTGCTAGGCGTGGACTAGCGGGAGCTTGGGGCACGAATACGCAGTATTTT. Amino acids: CSARRGLAGAWGTNTQYF. V and J are TRBV20-1 and TRBJ2-3, with 13 bases aligning to TRBD2. The length of the CDR3 is 18 residues. Per the germline V gene, CDR1 is DFQATT and CDR2 is SNEGSKA (reference sequence). V was pared by 3 bases and J by 7 bases, with 16 bases of the junction left unmatched.

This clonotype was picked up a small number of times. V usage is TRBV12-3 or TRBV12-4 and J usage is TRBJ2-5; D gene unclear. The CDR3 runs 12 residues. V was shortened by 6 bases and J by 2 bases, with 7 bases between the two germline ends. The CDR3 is CASRGIQETQYF. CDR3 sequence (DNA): TGTGCCAGCAGAGGGATTCAAGAGACCCAGTACTTC.

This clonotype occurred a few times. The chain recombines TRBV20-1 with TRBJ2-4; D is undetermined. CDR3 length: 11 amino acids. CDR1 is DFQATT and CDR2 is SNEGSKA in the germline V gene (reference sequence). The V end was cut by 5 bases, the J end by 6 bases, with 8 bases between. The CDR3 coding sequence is TGCAGTGCTCCTCGGGTAAACATTCAGTACTTC. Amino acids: CSAPRVNIQYF.

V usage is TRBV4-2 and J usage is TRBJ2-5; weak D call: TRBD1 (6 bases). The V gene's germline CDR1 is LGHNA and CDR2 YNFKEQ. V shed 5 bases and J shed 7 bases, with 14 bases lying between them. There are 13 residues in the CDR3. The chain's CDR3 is CASSGTPGGTQYF. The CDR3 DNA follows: TGTGCCAGCAGCGGGACACCTGGGGGGACCCAGTACTTC.